The subject of this entry is one T cell receptor (beta chain). Its antigen is as yet unknown. The sample comes from a study of regulatory T cells in long-lasting Graves disease. As for the study in general: The antithyroid drugs taken by newly diagnosed Graves' patients had been used for under 3 months.

The V gene lost 0 bases and the J gene lost 1 base, with 10 bases spanning the gap. The CDR3 extends over 15 amino acids. The germline CDR1 and CDR2 sequences are SGHDT and YYEEEE. Libraries of TCR beta came from iRepertoire HTBI primers plus Arm-PCR of CDR3 regions. TCRdb fed the multiplex PCR reads into MiXCR, producing one record per CDR3 protein. The repertoire includes about 610,000 distinct CDR3 sequences, 16% of them detected once, and around 12% sits in the top ten. Documented time point: newly diagnosed GD, antithyroid drugs for less than 3 months. Researchers made the TCR library from RNA that was extracted from PBMCs. Study-level findings and limits: Because few samples were included, accuracy may have been lower.

These data were also filed under a second study, of T cells in Graves' hyperthyroidism and ophthalmopathy. That paper adds: Also found in blood were most expanded thyroid clonotypes above 0.001. Before onset, ophthalmopathy was predicted by the model a median roughly 6.4 months earlier.

The gene calls are TRBV5-6 and TRBJ1-1, with a tentative D call TRBD1 (5 bases). This TCR derives from a young man with Graves disease. The sequences come from peripheral blood mononuclear cells (PBMCs), collected at new diagnosis, from a patient treated with antithyroid drugs. In DNA, the CDR3 is TGTGCCAGCAGCTTGGCCGGCGACAGGAACACTGAAGCTTTCTTT. Protein product: CASSLAGDRNTEAFF.